This is a list of T cell receptor beta chains from one sample in a study of early T cells in non-severe SARS-CoV-2 infection. TCRdb reprocessed the 5' RACE reads via MiXCR and lists one record per CDR3 protein. The sample includes around 80,000 distinct CDR3 sequences, less than 15% of them seen just once. Specimen: whole blood. The receptors derive from an adult who was a healthcare worker with PCR-confirmed SARS-CoV-2 infection or an uninfected control (not recorded which). Each CDR3 is given with its conserved first and last residue. A D gene is named only where the DNA matches it firmly. Clone size is shown for a subset of rows, as once, few, many or a class of expanded clone.

clone_size,v_call,j_call,d_call,cdr3_aa,cdr3_nt
many,TRBV5-1,TRBJ2-3,.,CASSLISGGETDTQYF,TGCGCCAGCAGCTTGATATCCGGGGGCGAAACAGATACGCAGTATTTT
.,TRBV2,TRBJ2-4,.,CASSSEIQYF,TGTGCCAGCAGTTCAGAGATTCAGTACTTC
few,TRBV7-8,TRBJ1-2,TRBD1,CASSSEDRGEGYTF,TGTGCCAGCAGCTCAGAGGACAGGGGAGAAGGCTACACCTTC
.,TRBV29-1,TRBJ2-7,TRBD2,CSVGPSGYEQYF,TGCAGCGTTGGCCCTAGCGGTTACGAGCAGTACTTC
.,TRBV5-4,TRBJ2-3,.,CASSLEAGWEPDTQYF,TGTGCCAGCAGCTTGGAGGCGGGGTGGGAACCAGATACGCAGTATTTT
few,TRBV6-6,TRBJ1-2,TRBD1,CASSYGDRGADGYTF,TGTGCCAGCAGTTACGGGGACAGGGGGGCGGATGGCTACACCTTC
.,TRBV11-2,TRBJ1-2,.,CATNSLAGGYTF,TGCGCCACCAACTCCCTGGCCGGCGGCTACACCTTC
.,TRBV20-1,TRBJ2-3,.,CSARVWRTASTDTQYF,TGCAGTGCTAGAGTGTGGAGGACAGCTAGCACAGATACGCAGTATTTT
.,TRBV6-1,TRBJ2-7,.,CASSRQDYEQYF,TGTGCCAGCAGTAGACAGGACTACGAGCAGTACTTC
many,TRBV5-1,TRBJ2-3,.,CASRDSPGDTQYF,TGCGCCAGCAGAGACTCGCCGGGGGATACGCAGTATTTT
few,TRBV6-1,TRBJ1-2,.,CASSGRNYGYTF,TGTGCCAGCAGTGGCAGAAACTATGGCTACACCTTC
few,TRBV28,TRBJ2-7,.,CASQMGYEQYF,TGTGCCAGCCAAATGGGCTACGAGCAGTACTTC
many,TRBV2,TRBJ2-1,.,CASSVRPFDNEQFF,TGTGCCAGCAGTGTTAGACCATTCGACAATGAGCAGTTCTTC
.,TRBV6-6,TRBJ1-2,TRBD1,CASSRDRANYGYTF,TGTGCCAGCAGCCGGGACAGGGCTAACTATGGCTACACCTTC
many,TRBV9,TRBJ2-7,TRBD1,CASSGQGAYEQYF,TGTGCCAGCAGCGGACAGGGGGCCTACGAGCAGTACTTC
few,TRBV12-3/TRBV12-4,TRBJ1-1,TRBD1,CASSLPLTGGMTEAFF,TGTGCCAGCAGCCTCCCTTTGACAGGGGGCATGACTGAAGCTTTCTTT
many,TRBV6-6,TRBJ2-7,.,CASSKSTRGTAGVYEQYF,TGTGCCAGCAGTAAAAGTACCCGCGGGACAGCGGGGGTCTACGAGCAGTACTTC
.,TRBV6-5,TRBJ2-3,TRBD2,CASSFEDGGYSTQYF,TGTGCCAGCAGTTTCGAGGACGGGGGGTATTCTACGCAGTATTTT
.,TRBV7-9,TRBJ1-2,.,CASSLGTSGTGYTF,TGTGCCAGCAGCTTAGGGACATCAGGGACCGGCTACACCTTC
.,TRBV4-1,TRBJ1-2,TRBD1,CASSPGTGGGYGYTF,TGCGCCAGCAGCCCAGGGACAGGCGGAGGATATGGCTACACCTTC
.,TRBV4-1,TRBJ1-6,TRBD1,CASSQRTGDSPLHF,TGCGCCAGCAGCCAGAGGACAGGGGATTCACCCCTCCACTTT
.,TRBV2,TRBJ1-5,.,CVSSLGGPQPQHF,TGTGTCAGCAGCCTGGGGGGGCCTCAGCCCCAGCATTTT